Each of the 9 T cell receptor beta chains below was sequenced from the same sample in a study of neurological immune-mediated disorders. One entry per CDR3 protein, called by TCRdb with MiXCR from the 5' RACE reads. The profile covers tens of thousands of distinct CDR3 sequences, with 9.5% to 13% appearing a single time and under 5% taken by the ten largest. Sequenced material: CD4+ T cells from blood. The receptors originated from a woman in her 30s with HTLV-1-associated myelopathy (HAM/TSP).

This clonotype has a count of ten or more. This chain links TRBV20-1 with TRBJ1-2, with D hard to call. Trimming removed 0 bases from V and 6 bases from J, with 11 bases in between. Germline V CDR1 and CDR2: DFQATT, SNEGSKA (reference sequence). The CDR3 covers 13 residues. The CDR3 DNA follows: TGCAGTGCTAGAGACTTTCGGGCAAATGGCTACACCTTC. It specifies CSARDFRANGYTF.

Ten or more counts support this clonotype. The rearrangement joins TRBV10-3 to TRBJ2-6, with 7 nucleotides matching TRBD1. CDR3 length equals 15 residues. Germline V gene sequence: CDR1 ENHRY, CDR2 SYGVKD. The V and J ends lost 5 bases and 2 bases, in that order; junction bases with no gene match: 3. CDR3 DNA sequence: TGTGCCATCAGTCAGGGGGACGCTGGGGCCAACGTCCTGACTTTC. Translating it yields CAISQGDAGANVLTF.

The chain employs TRBV18 and TRBJ2-3; D gene ambiguous. Germline V lookup: CDR1 KGHSH, CDR2 LQKENI. The CDR3 consists of 15 residues. The V gene lost 2 bases and the J gene lost 0 bases, with 9 bases spanning the gap. This CDR3 reads CASSPGRASTDTQYF. CDR3 nucleotides: TGTGCCAGCTCACCAGGAAGGGCTAGCACAGATACGCAGTATTTT.

This clonotype was picked up many times. The rearrangement links TRBV29-1 to TRBJ2-1, with D unresolved. This CDR3 comprises 15 residues. CDR1 SQVTM and CDR2 ANQGSEA come from the germline V gene. Between the trimmed V and J ends, which lost 4 bases and 3 bases, there was a span of 16 bases. This CDR3 reads CSVVSGSVHYNEQFF. DNA for the CDR3: TGCAGCGTTGTATCTGGCAGCGTTCACTACAATGAGCAGTTCTTC.

This clonotype was counted many times. The genes are TRBV20-1 and TRBJ2-7; D unclear. Germline V gene sequence: CDR1 DFQATT, CDR2 SNEGSKA (reference sequence). Between the trimmed V and J ends, which lost 1 base and 2 bases, there was a span of 6 bases. The CDR3 has 12 amino acids. The CDR3 nucleotides read TGCAGTGCTAGAGTGGGTGCCTACGAGCAGTACTTC. Translating it yields CSARVGAYEQYF.

Many counts were recorded for this clonotype. The chain is built from TRBV6-1 and TRBJ2-7, with 10 positions matching TRBD1. CDR1 and CDR2 (germline): MNHNS, SASEGT. Trimming cost V 6 bases and J 3 bases; bases outside gene matches: 5. CDR3 length: 14 amino acids. CDR3 loop: CASRPGTGVYEQYF. The DNA for the CDR3 is TGTGCCAGCAGACCCGGGACAGGGGTCTACGAGCAGTACTTC.

The V gene is TRBV18, the J gene TRBJ2-1, with 10 positions matching TRBD2. Germline V lookup: CDR1 KGHSH, CDR2 LQKENI. The J segment lost 6 bases and the V segment lost 4 bases, leaving 6 bases of the junction unmatched. There are 15 residues in the CDR3. The CDR3 DNA reads TGTGCCAGCTCACAACAGCGGGGGGGCGGCAATGAGCAGTTCTTC. Encoded protein: CASSQQRGGGNEQFF.

This clonotype was seen ten or more times. The V and J genes are TRBV20-1 and TRBJ2-1; TRBD2 might be the D (6 bases). The CDR3 is 16 residues long. Deletions cut 4 bases from V and 1 base from J, with 17 bases between. Germline CDR1 and CDR2: DFQATT and SNEGSKA (reference sequence). Here the CDR3 reads CSAMGNSGYSYNEQFF. DNA for the CDR3: TGCAGTGCTATGGGGAATAGCGGATATTCCTACAATGAGCAGTTCTTC.

At least ten counts were recorded for this clonotype. The chain carries TRBV7-2 and TRBJ2-7; D possibly corresponds to TRBD2 (6 bases). Deletions cut 3 bases from V and 2 bases from J, with 14 bases between. The germline V gene has CDR1 SGHTA and CDR2 FQGNSA. The CDR3 has 15 residues. The chain's CDR3 is CASSLAGGSPYEQYF. The CDR3 bases are TGTGCCAGCAGCTTGGCTGGAGGGTCCCCCTACGAGCAGTACTTC.